The 25 T cell receptor beta chains below were found in one sample sequenced in a study of graft-versus-host responses after intestinal transplantation. The repertoire was sequenced with immunoSEQ multiplex PCR; TCRdb's copy has only in-frame clones and lacks some. The profile covers roughly 93,000 clones, with around 93% appearing a single time and about 0.4% taken by the ten largest. Antigen specificity for these receptors is unknown. This sample comprised unstimulated CD8+ T cells sorted from spleen or lymph node cells, obtained before transplant. The receptors originated from a human donor who was the organ donor for an intestinal transplant.

The genes are TRBV14 and TRBJ2-7, with TRBD2 as a possible D gene (6 bases). CDR3 size: 12 residues. V lost 8 bases to trimming and J lost 2 bases, with 10 bases between them. The germline CDR1 and CDR2 sequences are SGHDN and FVKESK. The DNA for the CDR3 is TGTGCCAGCGGCGGCGGGGCCTACGAGCAGTACTTC. Protein product: CASGGGAYEQYF. Looking up the rest from reference TRBV14 and TRBJ2-7 gives the full variable domain: EAGVTQFPSHSVIEKGQTVTLRCDPISGHDNLYWYRRVMGKEIKFLLHFVKESKQDESGMPNNRFLAERTGGTYSTLKVQPAELEDSGVYFCASGGGAYEQYFGPGTRLTVT.

CDR3 region: CAGFCRTGGGNQPQHF. The CDR3 DNA follows: TGCGCCGGTTTTTGCCGGACAGGGGGCGGGAATCAGCCCCAGCATTTT. This chain joins TRBV4-1 and TRBJ1-5; 11 nucleotides align to TRBD1. Germline CDR1 MGHRA, CDR2 YSYEKL. The V and J ends lost 11 bases and 4 bases, in that order; junction bases with no gene match: 13. The CDR3 is made up of 16 amino acids.

This chain links TRBV10-3 with TRBJ2-1; a possible D gene is TRBD1 (6 bases). CDR1 and CDR2 from the germline V gene are ENHRY and SYGVKD. This CDR3 region has 17 residues. Trimming took 6 bases from V and 4 from J, leaving 22 bases between them. DNA for the CDR3: TGTGCCATCAGAGCGACCGGGACAAACGGCTTATACAATGAGCAGTTCTTC. Translation gives CAIRATGTNGLYNEQFF.

The rearrangement links TRBV27 to TRBJ2-1; 9 nucleotides agree with TRBD2. The ends lost 3 bases at V and 9 bases at J; junction bases unmatched: 9. The CDR3 has 15 amino acids. The germline gives CDR1 MNHEY, CDR2 SMNVEV (reference sequence). CDR3 in amino acids: CASSFRIAGVGEQFF. CDR3 bases: TGTGCCAGCAGTTTCAGGATAGCGGGGGTTGGTGAGCAGTTCTTC.

This sequence joins TRBV7-9 and TRBJ1-2, with a possible D match to TRBD1 (6 bases). The V gene's germline CDR1 is SEHNR and CDR2 FQNEAQ (reference sequence). The CDR3 extends over 16 amino acids. V was pared by 0 bases and J by 9 bases, with 20 bases between. The CDR3 here is CASSLARRQGSESYTF. CDR3 DNA: TGTGCCAGCAGCTTAGCGAGACGCCAGGGGTCAGAGAGCTACACCTTC.

This clone was seen a single time. The genes are TRBV9 and TRBJ1-1, with 10 nucleotides matching TRBD1. V shed 5 bases, J shed 4 bases, and the junction held 8 bases outside the gene matches. In germline, CDR1 is SGDLS, CDR2 YYNGEE. The CDR3 covers 15 residues. The DNA of the CDR3 is TGTGCCAGCAGTGCCGGGACAGGGGTGTTCACTGAAGCTTTCTTT. The encoded protein is CASSAGTGVFTEAFF.

CDR3 loop: CASSPGTDANYGYTF. CDR3 sequence (DNA): TGTGCCAGCAGTCCAGGAACCGACGCTAACTATGGCTACACCTTC. The chain is built from TRBV27 and TRBJ1-2; D remains ambiguous. Trimming stripped 5 bases from V and 0 bases from J, with 13 bases between. The CDR3 is made up of 15 amino acids. Germline CDR1 MNHEY, CDR2 SMNVEV (reference sequence).

J is TRBJ2-3 and V is TRBV2; perhaps TRBD2 as D (6 bases). This CDR3 region has 15 residues. V shed 4 bases and J shed 0 bases, with 11 bases lying between them. Germline-derived CDR1 and CDR2 are SNHLY and FYNNEI. Here the CDR3 DNA reads TGTGCCAGCAGTGTGTTCGGGGGTAGCACAGATACGCAGTATTTT. Residues: CASSVFGGSTDTQYF.

This clone was observed a handful of times. The gene calls are TRBV19 and TRBJ1-1; no reliable D call. Trimming removed 3 bases at V and 4 bases at J, with 9 bases between. Germline values: CDR1 LNHDA, CDR2 SQIVND (reference sequence). The CDR3 totals 13 residues. CDR3: CASSMAGSTEAFF. In DNA, the CDR3 is TGTGCCAGTAGTATGGCGGGGAGCACTGAAGCTTTCTTT.

The V and J genes are TRBV6-1 and TRBJ2-7; TRBD2 is a possible D gene (5 bases). The germline gives CDR1 MNHNS, CDR2 SASEGT. The V gene lost 3 bases and the J gene lost 3 bases, with 9 bases spanning the gap. The CDR3 length is 13 residues. CDR3 DNA sequence: TGTGCCAGCAGTGACGGCGGAGGCTACGAGCAGTACTTC. Translation gives CASSDGGGYEQYF.

V usage is TRBV7-9 and J usage is TRBJ2-5, with D unclear. CDR1 is SEHNR and CDR2 is FQNEAQ in the germline V gene (reference sequence). The CDR3 has 11 residues. Trimming stripped 6 bases from V and 4 bases from J, with 6 bases between. CDR3 bases: TGTGCCAGCAGTCCCGTAGAGACCCAGTACTTC. This gives the protein CASSPVETQYF.

This chain uses TRBV19 with TRBJ1-2; D not resolved. Germline V gives CDR1 LNHDA, CDR2 SQIVND (reference sequence). Trimming left V 3 bases short and J 8 bases short, with 13 bases between. This CDR3 is built from 13 residues. In DNA, the CDR3 is TGTGCCAGTAGTATTGCGGGGTGGGAAGGCTACACCTTC. This encodes CASSIAGWEGYTF.

The chain couples TRBV7-9 to TRBJ2-3; 11 bases are shared with TRBD2. CDR3 size: 16 residues. The germline V gene has CDR1 SEHNR and CDR2 FQNEAQ (reference sequence). The V gene end was trimmed by 5 bases and the J gene end by 2 bases; junction bases not matched to a gene: 6. Here the CDR3 reads CASSLTSGDITDTQYF. Here the CDR3 DNA reads TGTGCCAGCAGCCTGACTAGCGGGGACATCACAGATACGCAGTATTTT. Supplemented by reference TRBV7-9 and TRBJ2-3, the full variable domain reads DTGVSQNPRHKITKRGQNVTFRCDPISEHNRLYWYRQTLGQGPEFLTYFQNEAQLEKSRLLSDRFSAERPKGSFSTLEIQRTEQGDSAMYLCASSLTSGDITDTQYFGPGTRLTVL.

CDR3 amino acids: CASSIQGYGYTF. DNA for the CDR3: TGTGCCAGTAGTATTCAGGGCTATGGCTACACCTTC. The V call is TRBV19, the J call TRBJ1-2; a weak D match, TRBD1 (5 bases). Trimming cost V 3 bases and J 4 bases, with 6 bases left between them. Germline loops: CDR1 LNHDA, CDR2 SQIVND (reference sequence). CDR3 length: 12 amino acids.

The chain carries TRBV27 and TRBJ2-7; possibly TRBD1 for D (6 bases). V was pared by 8 bases and J by 1 base, with 9 bases between. The germline gives CDR1 MNHEY, CDR2 SMNVEV (reference sequence). This CDR3 spans 12 amino acids. The CDR3 DNA is TGTGCCAGCGGTGACAGGTCCTACGAGCAGTACTTC. As protein: CASGDRSYEQYF.

This rearrangement joins TRBV4-2 to TRBJ2-1, with a tentative D call TRBD2 (6 bases). Per germline, CDR1 LGHNA and CDR2 YNFKEQ. With 0 bases removed from V and 6 bases from J, the gap between germline ends came to 12 bases. This CDR3 spans 15 amino acids. The CDR3 loop is CASSQEGSEGNEQFF. CDR3 bases: TGTGCCAGCAGCCAAGAGGGGTCGGAGGGCAATGAGCAGTTCTTC.

The chain joins TRBV29-1 to TRBJ2-7, with 7 bases matching TRBD1. The length of the CDR3 is 14 residues. Unmatched junction bases numbered 5, after V lost 0 bases and J lost 3 bases. From germline, CDR1 is SQVTM and CDR2 ANQGSEA. The CDR3 DNA sequence: TGCAGCGTTGAAGATGGGACAGCTAACTACGAGCAGTACTTC. It yields the protein CSVEDGTANYEQYF.

Note on this clone: One junction end does not reproduce the germline sequence, and a read error may be involved. The chain links TRBV4-1 to TRBJ1-1; D is ambiguous. Germline CDR1 MGHRA, CDR2 YSYEKL. CDR3 length: 13 residues. In nucleotides, the CDR3 is TGCGCCAGCAGCTACAATTTGAACGCTGAAGCTTTCTTT. This codes for CASSYNLNAEAFF.

J is TRBJ1-5 and V is TRBV4-1; 8 bases map to TRBD1. The CDR3 is 17 residues long. The junction had 9 bases not matched to a gene; V was cut back by 5 bases and J by 0 bases. Germline lookup yields CDR1 MGHRA and CDR2 YSYEKL. The CDR3 loop reads CASSSGTGDFSNQPQHF. The CDR3 nucleotides are TGCGCCAGCAGCTCCGGGACAGGTGATTTTAGCAATCAGCCCCAGCATTTT.

The chain couples TRBV9 to TRBJ2-1; TRBD2 aligns across 9 bases. Trimming at V came to 4 bases and at J to 8 bases, leaving 16 bases not matched to a gene. Germline values: CDR1 SGDLS, CDR2 YYNGEE. The CDR3 totals 17 residues. As DNA, the CDR3 is TGTGCCAGCAGCCCGCCAGCCGGGACTAGCCCCACCGATGAGCAGTTCTTC. As protein: CASSPPAGTSPTDEQFF.

In its sample, this clone was seen once. This chain uses TRBV19 with TRBJ2-3; no firm D call. Looked up from germline, CDR1 is LNHDA and CDR2 is SQIVND (reference sequence). V was clipped by 5 bases and J by 5 bases, with 8 bases between them. The CDR3 covers 12 residues. The CDR3 DNA is TGTGCCAGTAGTGCATTCGGAGATACGCAGTATTTT. Its protein product is CASSAFGDTQYF.

This clone is a singleton in its sample. J is TRBJ1-1 and V is TRBV6-6; no clear D gene. In germline, CDR1 is MNHNY, CDR2 SVGAGI (reference sequence). The V and J ends lost 6 bases and 3 bases respectively, with 20 bases between them. The CDR3 is made up of 16 amino acids. The chain's CDR3 is CASSLLGHVVDTEAFF. The CDR3 DNA reads TGTGCCAGCAGCCTGCTAGGCCATGTTGTGGACACTGAAGCTTTCTTT.

V usage is TRBV4-3 and J usage is TRBJ1-2; perhaps TRBD1 as D (5 bases). The germline gives CDR1 LGHNA, CDR2 YSLEER. There are 14 residues in the CDR3. V lost 0 bases to trimming and J lost 6 bases, with 11 bases between them. DNA for the CDR3: TGCGCCAGCAGCCAAGACAGGACATCAGATGGCTACACCTTC. Its translation: CASSQDRTSDGYTF.

The J gene is TRBJ2-5, the V gene TRBV9; 10 nucleotides match TRBD2. V shed 0 bases, J shed 3 bases, and the junction held 2 bases outside the gene matches. Germline CDR1 is SGDLS and CDR2 is YYNGEE. There are 15 residues in the CDR3. CDR3 loop: CASSVDLAGEETQYF. DNA for the CDR3: TGTGCCAGCAGCGTAGATCTAGCGGGGGAAGAGACCCAGTACTTC.

J is TRBJ1-2 and V is TRBV6-1; D gene ambiguous. Germline V CDR1 and CDR2: MNHNS, SASEGT. This CDR3 contains 13 residues. V lost 8 bases, J lost 5 bases, and 15 bases lay in between. CDR3 amino acids: CASRDTTAYGYTF. DNA of the CDR3: TGTGCCAGCCGGGATACGACCGCTTATGGCTACACCTTC.